The 22 T cell receptor beta chains below all came from one sample that was sequenced in a study of shared clonotypes between healthy human individuals. Some clones are missing from TCRdb's copy, which holds only in-frame ones; the method was immunoSEQ multiplex PCR. The sample has 1.4 million to 1.5 million clones, over 95% seen once. Sequenced: naive CD4+ T cells sorted from blood. The subset is: CD45RA+ positively selected. The receptors stem from a young man in good health.

The chain is built from TRBV30 and TRBJ2-7; possibly TRBD1 for D (5 bases). CDR1 and CDR2 (germline): GTSNPN, SVGIG (reference sequence). The CDR3 has 15 amino acids. V was pared by 0 bases and J by 2 bases, with 14 bases between. CDR3 region: CAWSVVQGNPYEQYF. The CDR3 DNA is TGTGCCTGGAGTGTAGTGCAGGGCAATCCCTACGAGCAGTACTTC. The whole variable domain, filled in from reference TRBV30 and TRBJ2-7, reads SQTIHQWPATLVQPVGSPLSLECTVEGTSNPNLYWYRQAAGRGLQLLFYSVGIGQISSEVPQNLSASRPQDRQFILSSKKLLLSDSGFYLCAWSVVQGNPYEQYFGPGTRLTVT.

The chain combines TRBV7-9 with TRBJ1-4; possible D gene TRBD1, 5 bases. From germline, CDR1 is SEHNR and CDR2 FQNEAQ (reference sequence). Between the trimmed V and J ends, which lost 0 bases and 8 bases, there was a span of 10 bases. The CDR3 runs to 14 residues. CDR3 in amino acids: CASSLAREEEKLFF. CDR3 bases: TGTGCCAGCAGCTTAGCCAGGGAAGAAGAAAAACTGTTTTTT.

The chain carries TRBV28 and TRBJ2-7; D not certain. Per the germline V gene, CDR1 is MDHEN and CDR2 is SYDVKM. The CDR3 has 14 amino acids. V was trimmed by 3 bases and J by 0 bases, leaving 9 bases between them. CDR3 coding DNA: TGTGCCAGCAGTTTCCGTCAGGTCTCCTACGAGCAGTACTTC. It is translated as CASSFRQVSYEQYF.

V and J are TRBV4-1 and TRBJ2-5; 11 nucleotides match TRBD2. J lost 5 bases, V lost 5 bases, and 7 bases had no gene match. From germline, CDR1 is MGHRA and CDR2 YSYEKL. The CDR3 sequence is 15 residues long. The CDR3: CASSSPGLAAETQYF. Written as DNA, the CDR3 is TGCGCCAGCAGCTCGCCGGGACTAGCGGCGGAGACCCAGTACTTC.

V is TRBV6-5 and J is TRBJ2-7, with D maybe TRBD1 (5 bases). V dropped 6 bases and J dropped 5 bases, with 14 bases sitting between them. Germline assignment: CDR1 MNHEY and CDR2 SVGAGI. The CDR3 totals 13 residues. The CDR3 is CASSLDSYNEQYF. The CDR3 DNA is TGTGCCAGCAGCCTTGACAGTTACAACGAGCAGTACTTC.

This sequence joins TRBV30 and TRBJ1-4; the D is unclear. Looked up from germline, CDR1 is GTSNPN and CDR2 is SVGIG (reference sequence). The CDR3 has 13 amino acids. The V and J ends lost 0 bases and 4 bases respectively, with 6 bases between them. For the CDR3, the DNA is TGTGCCTGGAGTGTAATGGGTAATGAAAAACTGTTTTTT. It specifies CAWSVMGNEKLFF.

This clone appeared once. The chain has TRBV7-9 and TRBJ2-2; no clear D. The V end was cut by 4 bases, the J end by 2 bases, with 8 bases between. CDR3 size: 14 residues. CDR1 and CDR2 (germline): SEHNR, FQNEAQ (reference sequence). The CDR3 spells CASSWQPNTGELFF. The CDR3 nucleotides read TGTGCCAGCAGCTGGCAGCCAAACACCGGGGAGCTGTTTTTT.

A single count supports this clone. The rearrangement links TRBV28 to TRBJ2-7; the D gene is possibly TRBD1 (6 bases). V lost 4 bases and J lost 0, with 13 bases in between. Germline loops: CDR1 MDHEN, CDR2 SYDVKM. This CDR3 is 15 amino acids long. The CDR3 sequence: CASSSQGIRSYEQYF. CDR3 sequence (DNA): TGTGCCAGCAGTTCTCAGGGGATCCGCTCCTACGAGCAGTACTTC.

The V gene is TRBV5-4, the J gene TRBJ2-7, with D perhaps being TRBD1 or TRBD2 (5 bases each). Germline CDR1 is SGHNT and CDR2 is YYREEE (reference sequence). V lost 2 bases to trimming and J lost 5 bases, with 14 bases between them. The CDR3 contains 14 residues. In DNA, the CDR3 is TGTGCCAGCAGCTTTCAGAGGGGAGCGGACGAGCAGTACTTC. Translating gives CASSFQRGADEQYF.

The chain combines TRBV28 with TRBJ2-7; 11 nucleotides match TRBD2. Germline CDR1 is MDHEN and CDR2 is SYDVKM. This CDR3 region has 15 residues. V lost 6 bases, J lost 2 bases, and 6 bases stayed unmatched. The chain's CDR3 is CASRLSGRAPYEQYF. In DNA form, the CDR3 reads TGTGCCAGCAGACTTAGCGGGAGGGCCCCCTACGAGCAGTACTTC. Drawing the rest from reference TRBV28 and TRBJ2-7, the complete variable domain is DVKVTQSSRYLVKRTGEKVFLECVQDMDHENMFWYRQDPGLGLRLIYFSYDVKMKEKGDIPEGYSVSREKKERFSLILESASTNQTSMYLCASRLSGRAPYEQYFGPGTRLTVT.

This sequence joins TRBV6-5 and TRBJ2-7, with 7 bases identical to TRBD1. From germline, CDR1 is MNHEY and CDR2 SVGAGI. This CDR3 has 14 amino acids. The V and J ends lost 0 bases and 5 bases, in that order; junction bases with no gene match: 4. The CDR3 loop is CASSYSRDRDEQYF. The CDR3 DNA reads as TGTGCCAGCAGTTACTCCCGAGACAGGGACGAGCAGTACTTC.

CDR3: CARSLPRDRELNSNQPQHF. DNA of the CDR3: TGTGCCAGAAGCTTGCCACGGGACAGGGAATTGAATAGCAATCAGCCCCAGCATTTT. The rearrangement joins TRBV5-3 to TRBJ1-5; 9 positions match TRBD1. TRBV5-3 is labeled an ORF, and its function is uncertain. V was clipped by 1 base and J by 0 bases; unmatched bases: 11. The CDR3 runs to 19 residues.

With regard to this clone: Other nucleotide sequences in the sample specify the same CDR3. V is TRBV19 and J is TRBJ2-7; D gene ambiguous. From germline, CDR1 is LNHDA and CDR2 SQIVND (reference sequence). Trimming removed 3 bases from V and 3 bases from J, with 6 bases in between. The CDR3 is 12 residues long. DNA for the CDR3: TGTGCCAGTAGTATCGTGGGCTACGAGCAGTACTTC. This codes for CASSIVGYEQYF.

CDR3 in DNA: TGTGCCAGCAGCTTAGCGCCCGGCAGGAGCCAGTACTTC. Its protein product is CASSLAPGRSQYF. J is TRBJ2-7 and V is TRBV7-2, with D unresolved. V dropped 0 bases and J dropped 10 bases, with 13 bases sitting between them. The CDR3 runs to 13 residues. Per germline, CDR1 SGHTA and CDR2 FQGNSA.

This clone is a singleton in its sample. This chain links TRBV6-1 with TRBJ1-2; D gene unclear. The CDR3 has 12 amino acids. V lost 4 bases and J 11 bases, leaving 14 bases between the germline ends. Germline lookup yields CDR1 MNHNS and CDR2 SASEGT. CDR3 residues: CASSGRTETYTF. CDR3 DNA: TGTGCCAGCAGTGGTAGGACGGAGACTTACACCTTC.

The chain links TRBV6-5 to TRBJ1-1; possible D gene TRBD1, 5 bases. The CDR3 has 13 residues. Trimming stripped 4 bases from V and 7 bases from J, with 13 bases between. CDR1 and CDR2 (germline): MNHEY, SVGAGI. In nucleotides, the CDR3 is TGTGCCAGCAGTTCCGGGACGGTTGGTGAAGCTTTCTTT. Translation gives CASSSGTVGEAFF.

This chain connects TRBV11-2 to TRBJ2-6, with D unresolved. The CDR3 has 16 residues. Germline loops: CDR1 SGHAT, CDR2 FQNNGV. V lost 0 bases and J lost 0, with 6 bases in between. The CDR3 sequence: CASSLDWISGANVLTF. The CDR3 nucleotides are TGTGCCAGCAGCTTAGATTGGATCTCTGGGGCCAACGTCCTGACTTTC.

The chain recombines TRBV6-1 with TRBJ2-1, with 10 positions matching TRBD2. This CDR3 is 15 amino acids long. Germline V gives CDR1 MNHNS, CDR2 SASEGT. Germline trimming cut 4 bases from V and 4 bases from J; bases unmatched to any gene: 4. The DNA of the CDR3 is TGTGCCAGCAGTGCAGCGGGAGGGATTTACAATGAGCAGTTCTTC. It translates to CASSAAGGIYNEQFF.

The J gene is TRBJ1-1, the V gene TRBV7-3, with D unresolved. The V end was cut by 4 bases, the J end by 0 bases, with 6 bases between. Germline CDR1 and CDR2: SGHTA and FQGTGA. CDR3 size: 13 residues. The DNA of the CDR3 is TGTGCCAGCAGCTCTCGGGTGAACACTGAAGCTTTCTTT. Protein sequence: CASSSRVNTEAFF.

CDR3 sequence reads: CASSSLYQAFF. The CDR3, as DNA: TGTGCCAGCAGTTCGTTGTACCAAGCTTTCTTT. V is TRBV28 and J is TRBJ1-1; unclear D gene. Looked up from germline, CDR1 is MDHEN and CDR2 is SYDVKM. This CDR3 is built from 11 residues. The V end was cut by 4 bases, the J end by 9 bases, with 9 bases between.

The V gene is TRBV5-1, the J gene TRBJ2-2; the match to TRBD2 covers 8 bases. The length of the CDR3 is 17 residues. Germline CDR1 is SGHRS and CDR2 is YFSETQ. After removal of 0 bases from V and 1 base from J, the junction contained 5 bases not matched to a gene. This CDR3 is CASSLDTSGKNTGELFF. The CDR3 DNA is TGCGCCAGCAGCTTGGATACTAGCGGCAAGAACACCGGGGAGCTGTTTTTT.

This clone was recorded only once. V usage is TRBV6-1 and J usage is TRBJ1-5, with 9 nucleotides matching TRBD1. Germline V gives CDR1 MNHNS, CDR2 SASEGT. This CDR3 has 16 residues. The ends lost 3 bases at V and 2 bases at J; junction bases unmatched: 5. This chain's CDR3 is CASSDYRGQGNQPQHF. DNA of the CDR3: TGTGCCAGCAGTGACTACAGGGGGCAGGGCAATCAGCCCCAGCATTTT.